Detailed here is one TCR beta chain. The data are from a study of blood T cells in healthy people across ages. In the study overall: Through template switching, about one barcoded beta molecule was captured per two T cells, as measured in model experiments.

A second PCR of about 6 to 11 cycles used a sample-barcoded 5' primer and a J-beta primer mix. Researchers report that a template-switch adaptor with 12 random nucleotides tagged each cDNA molecule. TCRdb reanalysed the 5' RACE reads using MiXCR and keeps one entry per CDR3 protein. In the table there are 1 million or so distinct CDR3 sequences, more than 40% of which are singletons. Germline V gives CDR1 SNHLY, CDR2 FYNNEI. The V and J ends lost 10 bases and 8 bases, in that order; junction bases with no gene match: 8. There are 12 residues in the CDR3. The chain has TRBV2 and TRBJ2-1, with TRBD2 matching over 7 bases. The sequenced material came from blood. This receptor was obtained from a woman aged 55 to 70 in good health. CDR3 coding DNA: TGTGCCACTGGAGCGGGACCCTATGAGCAGTTCTTC. This sequence encodes CATGAGPYEQFF.